This TCR beta chain derives from a study of blood T cell repertoires in COVID-19. This clone was counted a single time. Produced via immunoSEQ multiplex PCR; TCRdb's table is partial and in-frame only. The sample yields around 140,000 clones, around 87% seen once. The sequencing sample was made of peripheral blood. The TCR was taken from a man in his fifties who had recovered from COVID-19.

CDR3 in DNA: TGTGCCAGCTCACCACCGCTAGCGGGGGGGCGTTCCTACAATGAGCAGTTCTTC. The encoded protein is CASSPPLAGGRSYNEQFF. This chain uses TRBV18 with TRBJ2-1, with 12 bases lining up with TRBD2. V gave up 0 bases and J gave up 1 base; unmatched junction bases: 4. Germline V gene data show CDR1 as KGHSH and CDR2 as LQKENI. The CDR3 covers 18 residues.